This T cell receptor beta chain was documented in a study of blood T cells in healthy people across ages. A sample-barcoded 5' primer and a J-beta primer mix were used in a second PCR of roughly 7 to 11 cycles. Using its own MiXCR run on the 5' RACE reads, TCRdb lists one record per CDR3 protein. This table holds about 900,000 distinct CDR3 sequences, around 68% found once. This sequence originates from a man aged 25 to 40 in good health. The sequencing input was blood.

CDR3 sequence (DNA): TGTGCCAGCAGAGAGGGGACTGTACAAGAGACCCAGTACTTC. This gives the protein CASREGTVQETQYF. V and J are TRBV7-2 and TRBJ2-5, with D perhaps TRBD2 (6 bases). Germline V CDR1 and CDR2: SGHTA, FQGNSA. The CDR3 has 14 amino acids. The V end was cut by 6 bases, the J end by 2 bases, with 13 bases between.